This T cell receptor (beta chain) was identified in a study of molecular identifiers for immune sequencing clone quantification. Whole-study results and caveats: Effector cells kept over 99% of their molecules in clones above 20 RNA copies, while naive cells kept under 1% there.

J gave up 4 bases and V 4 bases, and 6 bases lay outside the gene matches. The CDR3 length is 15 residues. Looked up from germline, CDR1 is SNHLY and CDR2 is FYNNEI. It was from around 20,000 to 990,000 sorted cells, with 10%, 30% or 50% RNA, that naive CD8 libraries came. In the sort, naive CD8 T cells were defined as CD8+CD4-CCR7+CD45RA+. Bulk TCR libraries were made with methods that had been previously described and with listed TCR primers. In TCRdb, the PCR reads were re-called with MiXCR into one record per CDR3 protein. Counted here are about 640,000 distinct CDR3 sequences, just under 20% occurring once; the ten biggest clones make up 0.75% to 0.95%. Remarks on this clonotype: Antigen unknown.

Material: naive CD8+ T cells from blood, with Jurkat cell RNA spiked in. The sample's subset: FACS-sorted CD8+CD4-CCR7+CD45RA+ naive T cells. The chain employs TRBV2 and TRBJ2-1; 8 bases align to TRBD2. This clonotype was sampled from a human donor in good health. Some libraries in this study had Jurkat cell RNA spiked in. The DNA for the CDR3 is TGTGCCAGCAGTGTAGGTGCGGGAGGTTACAATGAGCAGTTCTTC. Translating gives CASSVGAGGYNEQFF. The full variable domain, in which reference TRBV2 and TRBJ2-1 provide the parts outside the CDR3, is EPEVTQTPSHQVTQMGQEVILRCVPISNHLYFYWYRQILGQKVEFLVSFYNNEISEKSEIFDDQFSVERPDGSNFTLKIRSTKLEDSAMYFCASSVGAGGYNEQFFGPGTRLTVL.